The clone carrying this T cell receptor beta chain was seen more than once but under ten times. This entry is derived from a study of blood T cell repertoires in COVID-19. Study-level background: COVID-19 samples, acute and convalescent, were from the United States, Italy and Spain. In each case, the material was cDNA or gDNA derived from T cells, B-cell-depleted T cells, or PBMCs.

In the authors' workflow: By means of reference gene primer amplification, nucleated cell counts were estimated. Data came from immunoSEQ multiplex PCR; TCRdb stores just in-frame clones and leaves some out. V and J calls plus clone size are reproduced from that table; the DNA served to infer D and trimming. The table records around 99,000 clones, around 80% of them present only once. V was trimmed by 5 bases and J by 11 bases, leaving 18 bases between them. This CDR3 has 14 amino acids. Germline V gives CDR1 LNHDA, CDR2 SQIVND (reference sequence). V gene TRBV19 combines with J gene TRBJ1-4, with a possible D match to TRBD1 (5 bases). The sequence was obtained from a woman aged 80 or over with active or convalescent COVID-19. Sequencing used peripheral blood. The CDR3 reads CASSWKGRIVKLFF. The DNA for the CDR3 is TGTGCCAGTAGTTGGAAGGGGCGAATTGTGAAACTGTTTTTT.